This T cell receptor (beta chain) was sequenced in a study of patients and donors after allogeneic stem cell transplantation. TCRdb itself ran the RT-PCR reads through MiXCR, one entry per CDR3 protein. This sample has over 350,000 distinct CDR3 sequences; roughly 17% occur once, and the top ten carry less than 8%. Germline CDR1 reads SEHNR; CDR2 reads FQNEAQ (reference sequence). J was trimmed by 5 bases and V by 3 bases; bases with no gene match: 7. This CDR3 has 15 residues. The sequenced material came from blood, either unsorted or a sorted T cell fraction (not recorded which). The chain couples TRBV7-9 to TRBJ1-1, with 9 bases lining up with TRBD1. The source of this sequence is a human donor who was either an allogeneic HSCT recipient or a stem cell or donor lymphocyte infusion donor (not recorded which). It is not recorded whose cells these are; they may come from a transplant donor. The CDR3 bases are TGTGCCAGCAGCTTGTCCGGGACAGGGAGGACTGAAGCTTTCTTT. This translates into CASSLSGTGRTEAFF.